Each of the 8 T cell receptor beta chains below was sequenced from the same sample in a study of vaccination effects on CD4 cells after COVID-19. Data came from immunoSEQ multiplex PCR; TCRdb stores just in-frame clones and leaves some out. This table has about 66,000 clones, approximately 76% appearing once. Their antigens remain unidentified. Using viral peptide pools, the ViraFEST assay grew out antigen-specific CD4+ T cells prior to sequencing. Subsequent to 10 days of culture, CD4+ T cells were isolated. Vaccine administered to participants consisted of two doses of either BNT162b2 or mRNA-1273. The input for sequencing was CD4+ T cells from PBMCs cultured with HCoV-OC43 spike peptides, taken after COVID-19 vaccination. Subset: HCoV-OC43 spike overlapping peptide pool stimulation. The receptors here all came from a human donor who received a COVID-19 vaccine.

CDR3 nucleotides: TGTGCCAGCCGGACAGGGGCCGGTTATGGCTACACCTTC. It encodes CASRTGAGYGYTF. The genes are TRBV2 and TRBJ1-2; 9 bases are shared with TRBD1. The CDR3 has 13 residues. Germline CDR1 reads SNHLY; CDR2 reads FYNNEI. Germline trimming cut 8 bases from V and 5 bases from J; bases unmatched to any gene: 6. The full variable domain, with the rest looked up from reference TRBV2 and TRBJ1-2, is EPEVTQTPSHQVTQMGQEVILRCVPISNHLYFYWYRQILGQKVEFLVSFYNNEISEKSEIFDDQFSVERPDGSNFTLKIRSTKLEDSAMYFCASRTGAGYGYTFGSGTRLTVV.

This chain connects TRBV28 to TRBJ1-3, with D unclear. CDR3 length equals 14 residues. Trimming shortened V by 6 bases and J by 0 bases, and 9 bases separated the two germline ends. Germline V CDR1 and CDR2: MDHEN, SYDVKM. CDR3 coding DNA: TGTGCCAGCAGGACCCCAAGCTCTGGAAACACCATATATTTT. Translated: CASRTPSSGNTIYF.

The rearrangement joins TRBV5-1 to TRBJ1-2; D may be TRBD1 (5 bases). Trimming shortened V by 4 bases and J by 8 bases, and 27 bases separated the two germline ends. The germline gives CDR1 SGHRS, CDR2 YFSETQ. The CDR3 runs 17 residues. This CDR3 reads CASSVGDEASISGGYTF. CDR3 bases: TGCGCCAGCAGCGTTGGGGACGAGGCCAGCATATCTGGCGGCTACACCTTC.

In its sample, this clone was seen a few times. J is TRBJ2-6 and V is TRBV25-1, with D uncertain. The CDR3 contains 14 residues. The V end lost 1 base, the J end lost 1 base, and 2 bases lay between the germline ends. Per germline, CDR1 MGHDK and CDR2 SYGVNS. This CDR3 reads CASSELSGANVLTF. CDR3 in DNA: TGTGCCAGCAGTGAATTATCTGGGGCCAACGTCCTGACTTTC.

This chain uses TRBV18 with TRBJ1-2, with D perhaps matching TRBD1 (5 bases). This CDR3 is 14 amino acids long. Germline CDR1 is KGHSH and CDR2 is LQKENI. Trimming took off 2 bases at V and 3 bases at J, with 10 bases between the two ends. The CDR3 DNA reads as TGTGCCAGCTCACCAACGACAGAGGACTATGGCTACACCTTC. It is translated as CASSPTTEDYGYTF.

CDR3 DNA sequence: TGTGCCAGCAGCCGCTGGGACTTCTCTGGAAACACCATATATTTT. It codes for CASSRWDFSGNTIYF. The chain links TRBV5-6 to TRBJ1-3; D is possibly TRBD1 (5 bases). Per germline, CDR1 SGHDT and CDR2 YYEEEE. The CDR3 is made up of 15 amino acids. V was clipped by 4 bases and J by 0 bases, with 11 bases between them. Full variable domain (missing parts from reference TRBV5-6 and TRBJ1-3): DAGVTQSPTHLIKTRGQQVTLRCSPKSGHDTVSWYQQALGQGPQFIFQYYEEEERQRGNFPDRFSGHQFPNYSSELNVNALLLGDSALYLCASSRWDFSGNTIYFGEGSWLTVV.

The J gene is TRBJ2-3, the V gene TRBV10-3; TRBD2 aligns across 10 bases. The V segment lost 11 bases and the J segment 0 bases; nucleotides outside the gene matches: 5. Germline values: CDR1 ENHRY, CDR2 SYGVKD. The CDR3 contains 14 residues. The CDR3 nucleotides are TGTGCCGGGAGCGGGGGGGGTAGCACAGATACGCAGTATTTT. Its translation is CAGSGGGSTDTQYF.

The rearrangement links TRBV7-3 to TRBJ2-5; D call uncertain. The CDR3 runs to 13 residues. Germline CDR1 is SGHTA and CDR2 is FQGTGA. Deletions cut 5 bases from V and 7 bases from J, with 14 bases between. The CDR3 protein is CASSPATSRTQYF. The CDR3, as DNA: TGTGCCAGCAGCCCCGCGACCAGTAGGACCCAGTACTTC.